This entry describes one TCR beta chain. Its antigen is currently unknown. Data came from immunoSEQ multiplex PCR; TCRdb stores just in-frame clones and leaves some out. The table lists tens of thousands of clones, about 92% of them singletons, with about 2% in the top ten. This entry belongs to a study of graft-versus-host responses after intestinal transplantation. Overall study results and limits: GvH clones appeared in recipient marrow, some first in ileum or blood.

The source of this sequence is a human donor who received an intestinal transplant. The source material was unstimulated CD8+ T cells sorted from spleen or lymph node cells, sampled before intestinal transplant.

Here the CDR3 DNA reads TGTGCCAGCAGCTTAGGTCCTGCTGAGACAGGGAACTCCTACGAGCAGTACTTC. Protein: CASSLGPAETGNSYEQYF. V usage is TRBV13 and J usage is TRBJ2-7; TRBD1 matches 7 bases. The CDR3 has 18 amino acids. Germline CDR1 and CDR2: PRHDT and FYEKMQ (reference sequence). The junction had 11 bases not matched to a gene; V was cut back by 0 bases and J by 0 bases.